The T cell receptor beta chain under discussion was sequenced for a study of blood T cell repertoires in COVID-19. Produced via immunoSEQ multiplex PCR; TCRdb's table is partial and in-frame only. The sample lists 200,000 to 250,000 clones, 86% occurring once. The CDR3 covers 16 residues. Germline V gene sequence: CDR1 MDHEN, CDR2 SYDVKM. The V end lost 6 bases, the J end lost 3 bases, and 21 bases lay between the germline ends. Enrollees, roughly 18 to 95 years old, lived in 24 US areas. This receptor was obtained from a woman aged 50 to 60 who had recovered from COVID-19. The chain has TRBV28 and TRBJ2-7; tentative D call: TRBD1 (6 bases). Source material: PBMCs or T cells enriched from blood (not recorded which). CDR3 protein: CASRTIQGLGNYEQYF. The CDR3, as DNA: TGTGCCAGCAGGACGATACAGGGTCTCGGAAACTACGAGCAGTACTTC.